This TCR beta chain was recovered during a study of CD8 T cells in ankylosing spondylitis. A single record per CDR3 protein comes from TCRdb applying MiXCR to the 5' RACE reads. The sample contains 700,000 or so distinct CDR3 sequences, 15% to 20% of which appear only once. V lost 1 base, J lost 8 bases, and 15 bases lay in between. Germline CDR1 is SGHRS and CDR2 is YFSETQ. The length of the CDR3 is 14 residues. Many counts were recorded for this clonotype. Its antigen is undetermined. General study results and limits: A motif of fewer than ten highly homologous TCR beta variants was seen as apparently characteristic of ankylosing spondylitis blood.

The sequenced sample consisted of blood, either unsorted or a sorted T cell fraction (not recorded which). This TCR came from a male donor with ankylosing spondylitis. The chain carries TRBV5-1 and TRBJ1-2; possible D gene TRBD1, 6 bases. CDR3 loop: CASSLTGRSGGYTF. The DNA for the CDR3 is TGCGCCAGCAGCTTGACAGGGAGAAGTGGAGGCTACACCTTC.